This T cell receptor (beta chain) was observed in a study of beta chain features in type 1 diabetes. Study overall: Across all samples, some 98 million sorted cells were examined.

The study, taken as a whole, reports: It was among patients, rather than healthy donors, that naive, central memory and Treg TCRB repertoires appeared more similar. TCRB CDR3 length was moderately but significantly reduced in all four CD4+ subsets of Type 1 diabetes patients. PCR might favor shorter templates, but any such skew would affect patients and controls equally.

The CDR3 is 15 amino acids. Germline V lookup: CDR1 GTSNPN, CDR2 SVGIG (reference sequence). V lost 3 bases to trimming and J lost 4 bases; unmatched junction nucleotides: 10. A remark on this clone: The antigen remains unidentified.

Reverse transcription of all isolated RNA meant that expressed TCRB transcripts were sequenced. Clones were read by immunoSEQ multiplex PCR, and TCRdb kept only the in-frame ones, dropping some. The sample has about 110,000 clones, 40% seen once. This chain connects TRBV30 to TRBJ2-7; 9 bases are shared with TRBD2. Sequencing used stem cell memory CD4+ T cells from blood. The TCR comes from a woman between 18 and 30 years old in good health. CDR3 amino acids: CAWSMKTSGDYEQYF. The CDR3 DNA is TGTGCCTGGAGCATGAAGACTAGCGGAGATTACGAGCAGTACTTC.